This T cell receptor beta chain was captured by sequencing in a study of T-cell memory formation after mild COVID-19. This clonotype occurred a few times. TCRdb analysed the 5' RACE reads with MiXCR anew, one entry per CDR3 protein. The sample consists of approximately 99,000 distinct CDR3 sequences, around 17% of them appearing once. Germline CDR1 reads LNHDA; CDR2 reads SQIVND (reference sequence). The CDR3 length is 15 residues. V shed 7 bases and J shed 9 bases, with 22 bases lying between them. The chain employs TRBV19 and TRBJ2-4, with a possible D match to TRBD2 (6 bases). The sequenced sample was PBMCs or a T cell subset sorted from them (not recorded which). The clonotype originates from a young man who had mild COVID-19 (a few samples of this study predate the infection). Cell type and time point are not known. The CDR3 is CASTSENRDSAIQYF. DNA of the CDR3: TGTGCCAGTACCTCGGAGAACCGGGACTCCGCCATTCAGTACTTC.